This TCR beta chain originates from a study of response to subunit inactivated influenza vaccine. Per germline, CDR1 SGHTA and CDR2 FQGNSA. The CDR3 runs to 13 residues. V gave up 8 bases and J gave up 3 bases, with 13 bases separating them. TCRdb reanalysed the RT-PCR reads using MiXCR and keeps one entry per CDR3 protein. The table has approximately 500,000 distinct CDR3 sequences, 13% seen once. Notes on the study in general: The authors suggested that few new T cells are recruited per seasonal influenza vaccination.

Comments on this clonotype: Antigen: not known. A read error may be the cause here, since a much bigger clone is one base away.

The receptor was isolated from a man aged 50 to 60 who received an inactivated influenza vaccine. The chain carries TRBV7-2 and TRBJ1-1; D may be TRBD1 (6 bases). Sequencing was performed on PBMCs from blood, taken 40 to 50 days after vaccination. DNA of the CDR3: TGTGCCAGCTGCTCGCAGGGGCACACTGAAGCTTTCTTT. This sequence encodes CASCSQGHTEAFF.